The 11 T cell receptor beta chains reported below all come from one sample, sequenced in a study. Each CDR3 protein is one row after TCRdb ran MiXCR on the 5' RACE reads. This table has about 64,000 distinct CDR3 sequences, 22% appearing once. Sequenced material: memory CD4+ T cells sorted from a lymph node. The subset here: memory CD4+ T cells, CD4+CD45RO+CD25-. The receptors were gathered from a female donor with breast cancer.

This clonotype was counted only a few times. The CDR3 sequence is CASSLDTLGGQFF. CDR3 nucleotide sequence: TGCGCCAGCAGCTTGGACACCTTAGGAGGGCAGTTCTTC. The chain couples TRBV5-1 to TRBJ2-1, with D perhaps TRBD2 (5 bases). Germline V CDR1 and CDR2: SGHRS, YFSETQ. The CDR3 consists of 13 residues. Trimming removed 0 bases from V and 12 bases from J, with 13 bases in between.

By sample share, this clonotype is medium-sized. This rearrangement joins TRBV5-1 to TRBJ1-5, with D hard to call. V was clipped by 0 bases and J by 5 bases, with 6 bases between them. The CDR3 spans 13 residues. The germline CDR1 and CDR2 sequences are SGHRS and YFSETQ. DNA for the CDR3: TGCGCCAGCAGCTTGGACCCTGATCAGCCCCAGCATTTT. This translates into CASSLDPDQPQHF.

This clonotype was seen repeatedly, ten times or more. The chain uses TRBV2 and TRBJ1-5; D possibly corresponds to TRBD1 (5 bases). This CDR3 is 13 amino acids long. Germline V gene lookup returns CDR1 SNHLY and CDR2 FYNNEI. V was pared by 6 bases and J by 0 bases, with 6 bases between. The CDR3 reads CASRGDSNQPQHF. DNA for the CDR3: TGTGCCAGCAGGGGGGATAGCAATCAGCCCCAGCATTTT.

This clonotype was recorded a few times. V and J are TRBV7-3 and TRBJ2-2, with no clear D. Per germline, CDR1 SGHTA and CDR2 FQGTGA. Trimming removed 3 bases from V and 2 bases from J, with 4 bases in between. The CDR3 totals 13 residues. The CDR3 loop reads CASSFHNTGELFF. DNA for the CDR3: TGTGCCAGCAGCTTTCATAACACCGGGGAGCTGTTTTTT.

This clonotype appeared many times. The chain employs TRBV5-1 and TRBJ2-3; 8 nucleotides agree with TRBD2. Germline lookup yields CDR1 SGHRS and CDR2 YFSETQ. Trimming cost V 4 bases and J 6 bases; bases outside gene matches: 4. The CDR3 is made up of 13 amino acids. CDR3 sequence reads: CASSMREADTQYF. CDR3 nucleotide sequence: TGCGCCAGCAGCATGCGGGAGGCGGATACGCAGTATTTT.

The chain employs TRBV7-3 and TRBJ2-3; D might be TRBD2 (5 bases). Germline loops: CDR1 SGHTA, CDR2 FQGTGA. The CDR3 runs to 14 residues. Trimming pared 2 bases from V and 6 bases from J, leaving 12 bases between. This chain's CDR3 is CASSLGGPMDTQYF. As DNA, the CDR3 is TGTGCCAGCAGCTTAGGAGGACCTATGGATACGCAGTATTTT.

This clonotype is a singleton in its sample. This may be a read error, as it is one base from a much larger clone. V gene TRBV20-1 combines with J gene TRBJ1-1; D remains ambiguous. CDR1 and CDR2 (germline): DFQATT, SNEGSKA (reference sequence). V lost 3 bases, J lost 3 bases, and 20 bases lay in between. The CDR3 spans 16 residues. The CDR3, as DNA: TGCAGTGCTAGTGTGGGAACTTGGGAGACACACACTGAAGCTTTCTTT. Its translation: CSASVGTWETHTEAFF.

As regards this clonotype: It may be a read error: a sequence one base away is much more abundant. The chain is built from TRBV6-1 and TRBJ1-5; TRBD1 aligns across 8 bases. CDR1 MNHNS and CDR2 SASEGT come from the germline V gene. The ends lost 6 bases at V and 9 bases at J; junction bases unmatched: 10. CDR3 length: 14 amino acids. CDR3 bases: TGTGCCAGCAGGAATCAGGGGGCCGGGCGGCCCCAGCATTTT. Translation: CASRNQGAGRPQHF.

This sequence joins TRBV20-1 and TRBJ1-2; TRBD1 agrees at 7 bases. This CDR3 is 16 amino acids long. Germline V lookup: CDR1 DFQATT, CDR2 SNEGSKA (reference sequence). Trimming cost V 1 base and J 7 bases; bases outside gene matches: 15. CDR3 DNA sequence: TGCAGTGCTAGAGTAGGGCAGGGTGGCGGACAGGCTGGCTACACCTTC. It codes for CSARVGQGGGQAGYTF.

This clonotype was recorded a few times. The chain is built from TRBV6-5 and TRBJ2-7; a weak D match, TRBD1 (6 bases). The CDR3 has 14 residues. Germline CDR1 and CDR2: MNHEY and SVGAGI. Trimming took 4 bases from V and 2 from J, leaving 12 bases between them. CDR3 sequence reads: CASSFDRTTYEQYF. CDR3 DNA: TGTGCCAGCAGTTTCGACAGGACAACCTACGAGCAGTACTTC.

As to this clonotype: This CDR3 fails to terminate in the conserved phenylalanine or tryptophan, so it likely reflects a read error. The V call is TRBV10-3, the J call TRBJ2-6; a possible D gene is TRBD2 (5 bases). The CDR3 extends over 17 amino acids. The V and J ends lost 0 bases and 0 bases respectively, with 9 bases between them. Germline V CDR1 and CDR2: ENHRY, SYGVKD. The CDR3 here is CAISESGRGSGANVLTL. DNA for the CDR3: TGTGCCATCAGTGAGTCAGGCCGGGGCTCTGGGGCCAACGTCCTGACTCTC.